This T cell receptor beta chain originates from a study of T-cell reconstitution after alpha-beta-depleted transplantation in children. Using unique molecular identifiers, the investigators prepared the TCRbeta library. TCRdb ran MiXCR on the PCR reads and lists one entry per CDR3 protein. The table has 210,000 or so distinct CDR3 sequences, approximately 10% seen once; the top ten hold 5% to 7%. Between the trimmed V and J ends, which lost 4 bases and 3 bases, there was a span of 4 bases. Germline V CDR1 and CDR2: SNHLY, FYNNEI. This CDR3 region has 11 residues. Sequenced here: PBMCs from the stem cell graft donor, sampled from the stem cell graft. The receptor was isolated from a human donor who donated a stem cell graft to a child with acute lymphoblastic leukemia. The J gene is TRBJ2-7, the V gene TRBV2; the D is unclear. CDR3 region: CASSVDYEQYF. Written as DNA, the CDR3 is TGTGCCAGCAGTGTGGACTACGAGCAGTACTTC.